The text below deals with one T cell receptor beta chain. Its antigen remains unidentified. The immunoSEQ assay was v3. Sequencing used immunoSEQ multiplex PCR; TCRdb keeps in-frame clones, though not all of them. This table has approximately 45,000 clones, 79% appearing once. The CDR3 loop spans 14 amino acids. V lost 6 bases and J 4 bases, leaving 13 bases between the germline ends. Germline V gene sequence: CDR1 LNHDA, CDR2 SQIVND (reference sequence). This entry is derived from a study of TIL therapy for anti-PD-1-resistant metastatic lung cancer. Study summary: Tumor harvest preceded PD-1/PD-L1 blockade, followed by nivolumab treatment. Most patients had lung adenocarcinoma. By whole-exome sequencing, median non-synonymous tumor mutation burden was approximately 1.6 mutations per megabase. Study-wide results and caveats: After infusion, TIL clonotypes partly replaced peripheral T cells and declined over months.

Regarding time point: pre-treatment sample, taken before nivolumab and TIL therapy. The clonotype was recovered from a man aged 65-85 years with non-small cell lung cancer. The chain uses TRBV19 and TRBJ1-5; perhaps TRBD1 as D (5 bases). The sequencing used blood, collected at baseline. The CDR3 is CASSWTKGNQPQHF. CDR3 coding DNA: TGTGCCAGTAGCTGGACAAAGGGTAATCAGCCCCAGCATTTT.